The sequence of this T cell receptor (beta chain) was determined in a study of blood T cell repertoires in COVID-19. Across the whole study: Samples taken during acute and convalescent COVID-19 were collected in the United States, Italy and Spain. The analysed material was cDNA or gDNA that came from T cells, B-cell-depleted T cells, or PBMCs.

Some clones are missing from TCRdb's copy, which holds only in-frame ones; the method was immunoSEQ multiplex PCR. The data hold roughly 26,000 clones, with more than 65% observed a single time. The germline CDR1 and CDR2 sequences are MNHEY and SVGAGI. V shed 6 bases and J 4 bases; nucleotides not matched to a gene: 2. This CDR3 is built from 14 residues. The sample was peripheral blood. The clonotype was recovered from a human donor in a cohort sampled during active COVID-19. The V gene is TRBV6-5, the J gene TRBJ2-2, with 10 bases aligning to TRBD2. The CDR3 DNA sequence: TGTGCCAGCAGAGGGACTAGCGCCACCGGGGAGCTGTTTTTT. Translation: CASRGTSATGELFF.